These T cell receptor beta chains were read from a single sample in a study of identical twins. TCRdb itself ran the 5' RACE reads through MiXCR, one entry per CDR3 protein. The sample lists about 900,000 distinct CDR3 sequences, over 9% seen once, with 1.5% to 2% in the top ten. In addition, the sample was reused for a study of yellow fever vaccine responses in identical twins.

The source material was PBMCs. These receptors all come from a young woman in good health. The CDR3 runs from the conserved cysteine through the conserved F or W. Each record gives: V gene, J gene, clone size, D gene, CDR3 protein, CDR3 DNA. D genes are given only for firm matches. Clone size appears in some rows only: once, few, many, or a class for an expanded clone.

TRBV20-1	TRBJ1-5	few	-	CSAREGIVNQPQHF	TGCAGTGCCAGGGAGGGAATCGTCAATCAGCCCCAGCATTTT
TRBV28	TRBJ2-1	-	-	CASSLLLAPDNEQFF	TGTGCCAGCAGTTTATTATTAGCTCCCGACAATGAGCAGTTCTTC
TRBV6-5	TRBJ2-7	-	TRBD2	CASSLAGGLDEQYF	TGTGCCAGCAGTTTAGCGGGAGGTCTGGACGAGCAGTACTTC
TRBV3-1	TRBJ2-2	-	-	CASSPSLGGGELFF	TGTGCCAGCAGTCCTTCTCTCGGGGGCGGGGAGCTGTTTTTT
TRBV7-6	TRBJ2-3	few	-	CASSLVNPGAHTDTQYF	TGTGCCAGCAGCTTAGTAAACCCGGGGGCCCACACAGATACGCAGTATTTT
TRBV7-9	TRBJ1-2	few	TRBD1	CASSLNPGGLYGYTF	TGTGCCAGCAGCTTAAATCCAGGGGGCCTCTATGGCTACACCTTC
TRBV7-9	TRBJ2-1	few	-	CASSLSVNEQFF	TGTGCCAGCAGCTTGTCCGTGAACGAGCAGTTCTTC
TRBV12-3/TRBV12-4	TRBJ2-3	few	TRBD2	CASTSSGRGITDTQYF	TGTGCCAGCACCTCAAGCGGGAGGGGGATCACAGATACGCAGTATTTT
TRBV12-5	TRBJ2-1	-	-	CASAGLNEQFF	TGTGCTAGTGCCGGACTCAATGAGCAGTTCTTC
TRBV7-9	TRBJ2-7	-	TRBD2	CASSRASGSRDEQYF	TGTGCCAGCAGCCGAGCTAGCGGGAGCCGGGACGAGCAGTACTTC
TRBV10-3	TRBJ1-4	few	-	CAISDLGSDEKLFF	TGTGCCATCAGTGACTTGGGGTCTGATGAAAAACTGTTTTTT